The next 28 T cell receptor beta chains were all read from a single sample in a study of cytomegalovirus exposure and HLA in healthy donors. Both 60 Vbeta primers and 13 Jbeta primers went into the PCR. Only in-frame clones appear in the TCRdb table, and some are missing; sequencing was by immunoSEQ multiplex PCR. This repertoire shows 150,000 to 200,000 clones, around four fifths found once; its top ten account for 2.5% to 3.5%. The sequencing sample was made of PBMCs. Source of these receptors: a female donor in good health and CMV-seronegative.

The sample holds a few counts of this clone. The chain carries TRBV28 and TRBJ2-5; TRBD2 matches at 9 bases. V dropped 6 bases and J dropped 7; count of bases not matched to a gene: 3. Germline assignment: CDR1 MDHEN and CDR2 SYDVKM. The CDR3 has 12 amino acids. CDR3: CASRGLAGTQYF. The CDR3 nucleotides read TGTGCCAGCAGGGGACTAGCCGGGACCCAGTACTTC.

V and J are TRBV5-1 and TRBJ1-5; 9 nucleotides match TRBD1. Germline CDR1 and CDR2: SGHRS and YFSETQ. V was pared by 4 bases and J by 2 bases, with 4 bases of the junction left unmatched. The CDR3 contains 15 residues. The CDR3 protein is CASSPGQGGNQPQHF. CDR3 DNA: TGCGCCAGCAGCCCGGGACAGGGTGGCAATCAGCCCCAGCATTTT.

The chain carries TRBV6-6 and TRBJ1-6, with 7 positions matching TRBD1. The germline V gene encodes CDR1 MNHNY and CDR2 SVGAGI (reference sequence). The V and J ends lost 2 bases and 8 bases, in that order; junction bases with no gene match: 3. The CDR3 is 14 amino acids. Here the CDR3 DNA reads TGTGCCAGCAGTTACAGGGGGCTGGATTCACCCCTCCACTTT. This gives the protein CASSYRGLDSPLHF.

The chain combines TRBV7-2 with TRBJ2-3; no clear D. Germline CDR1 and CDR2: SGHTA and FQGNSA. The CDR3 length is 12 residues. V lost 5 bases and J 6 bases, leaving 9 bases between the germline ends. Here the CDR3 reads CASSPKMDTQYF. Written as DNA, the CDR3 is TGTGCCAGCAGCCCTAAGATGGATACGCAGTATTTT.

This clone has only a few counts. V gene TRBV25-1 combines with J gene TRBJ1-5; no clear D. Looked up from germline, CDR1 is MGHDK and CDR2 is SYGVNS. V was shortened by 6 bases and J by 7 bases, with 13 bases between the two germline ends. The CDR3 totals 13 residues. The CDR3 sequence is CASRSAAGQPQHF. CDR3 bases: TGTGCCAGCAGAAGTGCGGCGGGGCAGCCCCAGCATTTT.

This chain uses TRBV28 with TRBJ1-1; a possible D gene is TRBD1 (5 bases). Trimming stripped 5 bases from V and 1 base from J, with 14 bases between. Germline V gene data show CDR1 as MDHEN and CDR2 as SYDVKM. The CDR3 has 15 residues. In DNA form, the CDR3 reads TGTGCCAGCAGTCCCACCCTAACAGGGAACACTGAAGCTTTCTTT. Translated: CASSPTLTGNTEAFF.

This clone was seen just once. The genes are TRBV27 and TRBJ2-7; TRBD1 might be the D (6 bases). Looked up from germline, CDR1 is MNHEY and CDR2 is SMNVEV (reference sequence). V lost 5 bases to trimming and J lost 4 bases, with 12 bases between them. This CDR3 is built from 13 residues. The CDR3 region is CASSQGIGYEQYF. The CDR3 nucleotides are TGTGCCAGCAGTCAGGGGATAGGATACGAGCAGTACTTC.

DNA for the CDR3: TGTGCCAGCAGTTCAGTAGCGGGGGGTGCCTACAATGAGCAGTTCTTC. Translated, it gives CASSSVAGGAYNEQFF. The chain recombines TRBV6-5 with TRBJ2-1; TRBD2 matches at 10 bases. Trimming cost V 4 bases and J 2 bases; bases outside gene matches: 5. The CDR3 is 16 residues long. Germline V gene sequence: CDR1 MNHEY, CDR2 SVGAGI.

The CDR3 bases are TGCGCCAGCAGCCAAGTGTCACAGCCCTACGAGCAGTACTTC. Its translation is CASSQVSQPYEQYF. V gene TRBV4-1 combines with J gene TRBJ2-7; D gene unclear. CDR1 and CDR2 from the germline V gene are MGHRA and YSYEKL. This CDR3 has 14 amino acids. V dropped 1 base and J dropped 2 bases, with 9 bases sitting between them.

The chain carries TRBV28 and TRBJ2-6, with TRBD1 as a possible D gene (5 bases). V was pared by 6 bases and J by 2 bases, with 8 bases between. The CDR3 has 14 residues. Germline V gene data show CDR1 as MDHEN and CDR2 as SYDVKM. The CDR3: CASSSRAGANVLTF. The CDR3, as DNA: TGTGCCAGCAGCTCCAGGGCTGGGGCCAACGTCCTGACTTTC.

CDR3 loop: CAWSVRRTGRQETQYF. For the CDR3, the DNA is TGTGCCTGGAGTGTACGTCGGACAGGCCGACAAGAGACCCAGTACTTC. The rearrangement joins TRBV30 to TRBJ2-5, with 7 bases that match TRBD1. The J segment lost 2 bases and the V segment lost 0 bases, leaving 9 bases of the junction unmatched. Germline CDR1 and CDR2: GTSNPN and SVGIG (reference sequence). The CDR3 sequence is 16 residues long.

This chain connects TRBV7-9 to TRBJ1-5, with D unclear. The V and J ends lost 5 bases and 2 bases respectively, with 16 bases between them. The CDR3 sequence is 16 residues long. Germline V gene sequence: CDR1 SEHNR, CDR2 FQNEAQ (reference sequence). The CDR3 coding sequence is TGTGCCAGCAGCCGTGAGGCGGGAGAGGGCAATCAGCCCCAGCATTTT. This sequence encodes CASSREAGEGNQPQHF.

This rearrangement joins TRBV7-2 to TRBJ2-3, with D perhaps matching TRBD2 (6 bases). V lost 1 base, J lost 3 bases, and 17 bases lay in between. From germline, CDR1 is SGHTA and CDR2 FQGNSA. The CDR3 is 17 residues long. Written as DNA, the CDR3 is TGTGCCAGCAGCTTAGGCGTTCGCGGGGTCCCGACAGATACGCAGTATTTT. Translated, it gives CASSLGVRGVPTDTQYF. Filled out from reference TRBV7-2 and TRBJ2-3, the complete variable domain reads GAGVSQSPSNKVTEKGKDVELRCDPISGHTALYWYRQSLGQGLEFLIYFQGNSAPDKSGLPSDRFSAERTGGSVSTLTIQRTQQEDSAVYLCASSLGVRGVPTDTQYFGPGTRLTVL.

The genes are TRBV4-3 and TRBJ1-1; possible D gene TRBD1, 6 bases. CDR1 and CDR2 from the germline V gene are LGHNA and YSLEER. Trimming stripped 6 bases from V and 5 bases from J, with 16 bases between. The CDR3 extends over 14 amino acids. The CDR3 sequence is CASRLGQESTEAFF. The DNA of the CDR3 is TGCGCCAGCAGACTGGGACAAGAAAGTACTGAAGCTTTCTTT.

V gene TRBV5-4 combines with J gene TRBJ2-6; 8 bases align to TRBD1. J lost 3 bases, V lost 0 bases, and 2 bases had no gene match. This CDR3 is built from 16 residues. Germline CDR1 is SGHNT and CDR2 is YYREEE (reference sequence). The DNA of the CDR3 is TGTGCCAGCAGCTTGGCAGGGGGCTTTGGGGCCAACGTCCTGACTTTC. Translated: CASSLAGGFGANVLTF. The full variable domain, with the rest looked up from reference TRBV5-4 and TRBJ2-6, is ETGVTQSPTHLIKTRGQQVTLRCSSQSGHNTVSWYQQALGQGPQFIFQYYREEENGRGNFPPRFSGLQFPNYSSELNVNALELDDSALYLCASSLAGGFGANVLTFGAGSRLTVL.

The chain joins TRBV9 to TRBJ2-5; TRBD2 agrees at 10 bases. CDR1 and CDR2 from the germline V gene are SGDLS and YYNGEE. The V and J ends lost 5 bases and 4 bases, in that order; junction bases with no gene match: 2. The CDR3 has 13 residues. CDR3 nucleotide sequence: TGTGCCAGCAGTAGCGGGGGGTCAGAGACCCAGTACTTC. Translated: CASSSGGSETQYF.

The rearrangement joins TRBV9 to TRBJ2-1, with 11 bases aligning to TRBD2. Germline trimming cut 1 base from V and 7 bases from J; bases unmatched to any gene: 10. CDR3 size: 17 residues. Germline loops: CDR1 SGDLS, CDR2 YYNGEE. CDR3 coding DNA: TGTGCCAGCAGCGTACGCACTAGCGGGGGAGGTGGTAATGAGCAGTTCTTC. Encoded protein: CASSVRTSGGGGNEQFF. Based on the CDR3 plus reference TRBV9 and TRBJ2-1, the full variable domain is DSGVTQTPKHLITATGQRVTLRCSPRSGDLSVYWYQQSLDQGLQFLIQYYNGEERAKGNILERFSAQQFPDLHSELNLSSLELGDSALYFCASSVRTSGGGGNEQFFGPGTRLTVL.

The CDR3 here is CASSPSGGLNQPQHF. The CDR3 region has the DNA TGTGCCAGCTCACCATCAGGGGGCCTAAATCAGCCCCAGCATTTT. This chain links TRBV18 with TRBJ1-5; 8 positions match TRBD1. The V gene end was trimmed by 2 bases and the J gene end by 4 bases; junction bases not matched to a gene: 4. Germline V CDR1 and CDR2: KGHSH, LQKENI. The CDR3 covers 15 residues. Full variable domain (missing parts from reference TRBV18 and TRBJ1-5): NAGVMQNPRHLVRRRGQEARLRCSPMKGHSHVYWYRQLPEEGLKFMVYLQKENIIDESGMPKERFSAEFPKEGPSILRIQQVVRGDSAAYFCASSPSGGLNQPQHFGDGTRLSIL.

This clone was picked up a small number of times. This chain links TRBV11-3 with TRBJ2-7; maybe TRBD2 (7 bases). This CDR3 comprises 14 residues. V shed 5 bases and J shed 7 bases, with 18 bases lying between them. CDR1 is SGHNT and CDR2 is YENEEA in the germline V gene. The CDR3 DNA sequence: TGTGCCAGCAGCCCAAGGCGGGGGCCGGGTGAGCAGTACTTC. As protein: CASSPRRGPGEQYF.

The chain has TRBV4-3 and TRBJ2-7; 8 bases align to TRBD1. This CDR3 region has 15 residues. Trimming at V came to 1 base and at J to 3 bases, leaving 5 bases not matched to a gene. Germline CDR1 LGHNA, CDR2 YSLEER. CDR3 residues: CASSQASQGGYEQYF. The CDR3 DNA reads TGCGCCAGCAGCCAAGCGTCACAGGGGGGCTACGAGCAGTACTTC.

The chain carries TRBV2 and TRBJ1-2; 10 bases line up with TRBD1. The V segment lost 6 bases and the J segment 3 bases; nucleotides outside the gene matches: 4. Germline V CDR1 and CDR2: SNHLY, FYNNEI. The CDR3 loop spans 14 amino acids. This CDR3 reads CASSRDRGDYGYTF. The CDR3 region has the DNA TGTGCCAGCAGCCGGGACAGGGGAGACTATGGCTACACCTTC.

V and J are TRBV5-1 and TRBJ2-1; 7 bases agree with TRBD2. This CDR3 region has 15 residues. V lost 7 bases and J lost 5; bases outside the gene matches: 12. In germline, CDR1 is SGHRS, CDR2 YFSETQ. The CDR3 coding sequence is TGCGCCAGCTTAGATATGGGGGGGACTGACAATGAGCAGTTCTTC. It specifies CASLDMGGTDNEQFF.

CDR3 protein: CASSGRLAGDGEQYF. DNA of the CDR3: TGCGCCAGCAGTGGAAGACTAGCGGGAGATGGGGAGCAGTACTTC. The chain couples TRBV10-2 to TRBJ2-7; TRBD2 matches at 12 bases. The germline V gene encodes CDR1 WSHSY and CDR2 SAAADI. CDR3 length: 15 amino acids. V was pared by 4 bases and J by 7 bases, with 8 bases of the junction left unmatched.

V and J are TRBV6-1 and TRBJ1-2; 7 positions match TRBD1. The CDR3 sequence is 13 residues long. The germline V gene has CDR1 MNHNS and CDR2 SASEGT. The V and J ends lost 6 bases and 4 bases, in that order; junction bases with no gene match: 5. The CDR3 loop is CASRQQGIYGYTF. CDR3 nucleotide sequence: TGTGCCAGCAGGCAACAGGGGATCTATGGCTACACCTTC.

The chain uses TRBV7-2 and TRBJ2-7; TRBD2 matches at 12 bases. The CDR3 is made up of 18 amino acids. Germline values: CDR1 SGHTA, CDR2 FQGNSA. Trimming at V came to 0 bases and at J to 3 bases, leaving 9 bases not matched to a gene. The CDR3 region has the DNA TGTGCCAGCAGCTTAGCGACTAGCGGGAGTTCGACTTTCTACGAGCAGTACTTC. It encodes CASSLATSGSSTFYEQYF.

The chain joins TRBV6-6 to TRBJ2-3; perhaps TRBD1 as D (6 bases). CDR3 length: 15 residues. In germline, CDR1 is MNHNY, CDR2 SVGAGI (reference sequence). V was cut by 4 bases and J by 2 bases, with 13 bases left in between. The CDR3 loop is CASSWNRVSTDTQYF. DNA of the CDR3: TGTGCCAGCAGTTGGAACAGGGTATCCACAGATACGCAGTATTTT.

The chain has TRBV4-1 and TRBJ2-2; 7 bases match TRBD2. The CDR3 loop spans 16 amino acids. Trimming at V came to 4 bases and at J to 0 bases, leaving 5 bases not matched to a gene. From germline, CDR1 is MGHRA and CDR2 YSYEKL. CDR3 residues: CASSPPGLPNTGELFF. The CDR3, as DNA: TGCGCCAGCAGCCCACCGGGACTACCGAACACCGGGGAGCTGTTTTTT.

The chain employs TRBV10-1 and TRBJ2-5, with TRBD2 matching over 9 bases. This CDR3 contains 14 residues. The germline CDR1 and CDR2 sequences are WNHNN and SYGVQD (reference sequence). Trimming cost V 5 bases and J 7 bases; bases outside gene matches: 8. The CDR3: CASSPSGDTGTQYF. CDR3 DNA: TGCGCCAGCAGTCCTAGCGGGGACACGGGGACCCAGTACTTC.